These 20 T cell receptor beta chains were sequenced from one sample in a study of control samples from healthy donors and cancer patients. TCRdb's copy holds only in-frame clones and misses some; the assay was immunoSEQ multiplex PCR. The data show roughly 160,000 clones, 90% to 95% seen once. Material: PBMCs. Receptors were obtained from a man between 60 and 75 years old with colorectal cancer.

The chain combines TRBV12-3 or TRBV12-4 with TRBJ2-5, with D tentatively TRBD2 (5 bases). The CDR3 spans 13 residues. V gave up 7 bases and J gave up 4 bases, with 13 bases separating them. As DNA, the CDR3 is TGTGCCAGCAACATTCATGAGGGAGAGACCCAGTACTTC. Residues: CASNIHEGETQYF.

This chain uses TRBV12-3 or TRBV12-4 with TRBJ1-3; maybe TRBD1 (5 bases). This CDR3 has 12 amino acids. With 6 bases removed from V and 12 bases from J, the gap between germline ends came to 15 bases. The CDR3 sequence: CASSLPGGGIYF. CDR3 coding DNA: TGTGCCAGCAGCCTTCCGGGGGGTGGCATATATTTT.

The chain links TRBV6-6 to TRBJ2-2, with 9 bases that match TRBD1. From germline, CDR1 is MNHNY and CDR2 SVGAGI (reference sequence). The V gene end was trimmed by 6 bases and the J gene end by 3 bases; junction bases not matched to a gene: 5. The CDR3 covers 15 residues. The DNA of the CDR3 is TGTGCCAGCAGCCGCGGGACAGGGTACACCGGGGAGCTGTTTTTT. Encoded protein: CASSRGTGYTGELFF.

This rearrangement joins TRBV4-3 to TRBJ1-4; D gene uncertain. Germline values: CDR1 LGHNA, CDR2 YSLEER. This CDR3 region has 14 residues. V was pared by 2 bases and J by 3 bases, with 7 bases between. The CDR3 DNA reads TGCGCCAGCAGCCAAATCCGGGCTAATGAAAAACTGTTTTTT. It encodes CASSQIRANEKLFF.

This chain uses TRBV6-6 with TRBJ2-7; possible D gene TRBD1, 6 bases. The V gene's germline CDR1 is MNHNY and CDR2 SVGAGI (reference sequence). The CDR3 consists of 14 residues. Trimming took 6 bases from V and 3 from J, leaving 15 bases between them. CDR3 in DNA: TGTGCCAGCAGCTCGACAGGACCTTACTACGAGCAGTACTTC. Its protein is CASSSTGPYYEQYF.

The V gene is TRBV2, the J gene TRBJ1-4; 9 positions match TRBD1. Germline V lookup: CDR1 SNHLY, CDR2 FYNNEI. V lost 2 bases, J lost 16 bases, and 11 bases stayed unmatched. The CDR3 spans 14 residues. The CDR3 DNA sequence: TGTGCCAGCAGTGAATGGGCAACAGGGGGCGAGGAGTTTTTT. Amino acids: CASSEWATGGEEFF.

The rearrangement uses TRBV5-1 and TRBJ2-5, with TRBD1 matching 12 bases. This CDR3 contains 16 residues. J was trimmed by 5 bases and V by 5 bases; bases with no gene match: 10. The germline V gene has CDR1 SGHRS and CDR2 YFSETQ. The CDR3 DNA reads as TGCGCCAGCAGACTGTTCCGGGACAGGGGGCAGGAGACCCAGTACTTC. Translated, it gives CASRLFRDRGQETQYF.

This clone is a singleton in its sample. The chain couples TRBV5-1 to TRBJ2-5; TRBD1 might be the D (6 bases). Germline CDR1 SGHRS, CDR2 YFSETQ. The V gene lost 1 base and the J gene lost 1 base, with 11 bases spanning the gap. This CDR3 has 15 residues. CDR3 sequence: CASSLQGSAQETQYF. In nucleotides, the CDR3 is TGCGCCAGCAGCTTGCAGGGGTCAGCCCAAGAGACCCAGTACTTC.

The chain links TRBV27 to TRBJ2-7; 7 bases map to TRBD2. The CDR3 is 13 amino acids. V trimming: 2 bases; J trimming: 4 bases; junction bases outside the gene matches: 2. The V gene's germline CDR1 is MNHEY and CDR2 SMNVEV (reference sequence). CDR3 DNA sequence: TGTGCCAGCAGTTTACCGGGGGGTTACGAGCAGTACTTC. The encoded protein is CASSLPGGYEQYF.

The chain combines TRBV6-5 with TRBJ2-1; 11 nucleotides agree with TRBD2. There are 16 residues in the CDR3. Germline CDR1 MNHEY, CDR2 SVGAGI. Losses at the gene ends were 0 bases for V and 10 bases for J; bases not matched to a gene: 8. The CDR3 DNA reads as TGTGCCAGCAGTTACTCGCTAACTAGCGGGGGCTACGAGCAGTTCTTC. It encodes CASSYSLTSGGYEQFF.

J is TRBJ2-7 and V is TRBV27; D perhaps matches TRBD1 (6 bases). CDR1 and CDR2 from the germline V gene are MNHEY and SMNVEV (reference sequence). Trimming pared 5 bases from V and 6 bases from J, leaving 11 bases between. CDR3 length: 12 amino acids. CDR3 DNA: TGTGCCAGCAGTCCCCAGGGGACCGAGCAGTACTTC. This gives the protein CASSPQGTEQYF.

CDR3 residues: CAITAGFSGANVLTF. The CDR3, as DNA: TGTGCCATCACGGCAGGCTTCTCTGGGGCCAACGTCCTGACTTTC. The V gene is TRBV10-3, the J gene TRBJ2-6; D not resolved. The CDR3 length is 15 residues. CDR1 is ENHRY and CDR2 is SYGVKD in the germline V gene. The germline V and J ends were trimmed by 7 bases and 0 bases, with 10 bases remaining between them.

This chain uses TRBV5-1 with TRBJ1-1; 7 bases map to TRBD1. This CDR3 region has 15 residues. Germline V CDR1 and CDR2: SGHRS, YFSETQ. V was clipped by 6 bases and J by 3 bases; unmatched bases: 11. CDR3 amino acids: CASNSRGDSYTEAFF. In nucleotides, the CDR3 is TGCGCCAGCAACTCCCGGGGGGACAGCTACACTGAAGCTTTCTTT.

CDR3 region: CASSGAGGTGGNEQFF. The CDR3 nucleotides are TGTGCCAGCAGTGGGGCAGGGGGGACAGGGGGCAATGAGCAGTTCTTC. The chain recombines TRBV2 with TRBJ2-1; 11 bases are a match to TRBD1. Germline values: CDR1 SNHLY, CDR2 FYNNEI. The V segment lost 4 bases and the J segment 6 bases; nucleotides outside the gene matches: 8. The CDR3 is 16 residues long. The full variable domain, with the rest looked up from reference TRBV2 and TRBJ2-1, is EPEVTQTPSHQVTQMGQEVILRCVPISNHLYFYWYRQILGQKVEFLVSFYNNEISEKSEIFDDQFSVERPDGSNFTLKIRSTKLEDSAMYFCASSGAGGTGGNEQFFGPGTRLTVL.

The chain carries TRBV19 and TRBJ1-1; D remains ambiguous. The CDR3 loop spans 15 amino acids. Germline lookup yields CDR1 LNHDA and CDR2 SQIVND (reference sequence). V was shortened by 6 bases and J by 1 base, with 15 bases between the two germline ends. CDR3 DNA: TGTGCCAGTAGCCACACTCAGCCAGGGAACACTGAAGCTTTCTTT. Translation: CASSHTQPGNTEAFF.

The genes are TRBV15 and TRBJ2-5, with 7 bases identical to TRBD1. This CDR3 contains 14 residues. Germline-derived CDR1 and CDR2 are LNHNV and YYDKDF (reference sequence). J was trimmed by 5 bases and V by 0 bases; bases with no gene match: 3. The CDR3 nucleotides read TGTGCCACCAGCAGAGATTTACAGGGGGAGACCCAGTACTTC. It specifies CATSRDLQGETQYF. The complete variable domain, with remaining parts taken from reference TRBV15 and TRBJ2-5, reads DAMVIQNPRYQVTQFGKPVTLSCSQTLNHNVMYWYQQKSSQAPKLLFHYYDKDFNNEADTPDNFQSRRPNTSFCFLDIRSPGLGDTAMYLCATSRDLQGETQYFGPGTRLLVL.

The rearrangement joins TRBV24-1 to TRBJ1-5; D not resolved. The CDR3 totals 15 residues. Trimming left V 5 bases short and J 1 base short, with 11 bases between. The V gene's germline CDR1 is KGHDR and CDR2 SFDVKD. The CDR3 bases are TGTGCCACCAGTGGGCATACAGTGAGCAATCAGCCCCAGCATTTT. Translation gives CATSGHTVSNQPQHF.

CDR3 nucleotide sequence: TGCGCCAGCAGCTTGTTTGGGGACGGGAACACTGAAGCTTTCTTT. As protein: CASSLFGDGNTEAFF. The genes are TRBV5-1 and TRBJ1-1, with D possibly being TRBD1 (5 bases). The CDR3 has 15 residues. Germline V gene sequence: CDR1 SGHRS, CDR2 YFSETQ. V lost 1 base and J lost 1, with 11 bases in between.

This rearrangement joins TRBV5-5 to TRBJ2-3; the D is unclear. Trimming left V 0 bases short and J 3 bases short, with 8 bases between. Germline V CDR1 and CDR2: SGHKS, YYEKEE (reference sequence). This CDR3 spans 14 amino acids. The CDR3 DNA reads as TGTGCCAGCAGCTTGGTTACCGGTACAGATACGCAGTATTTT. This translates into CASSLVTGTDTQYF.

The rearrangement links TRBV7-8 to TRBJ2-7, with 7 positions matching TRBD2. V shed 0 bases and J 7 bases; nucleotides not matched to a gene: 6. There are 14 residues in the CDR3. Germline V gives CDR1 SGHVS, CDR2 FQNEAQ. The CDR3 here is CASSLALGRGEQYF. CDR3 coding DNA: TGTGCCAGCAGCTTAGCTCTTGGGCGGGGGGAGCAGTACTTC. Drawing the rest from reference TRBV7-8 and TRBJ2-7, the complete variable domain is GAGVSQSPRYKVAKRGQDVALRCDPISGHVSLFWYQQALGQGPEFLTYFQNEAQLDKSGLPSDRFFAERPEGSVSTLKIQRTQQEDSAVYLCASSLALGRGEQYFGPGTRLTVT.